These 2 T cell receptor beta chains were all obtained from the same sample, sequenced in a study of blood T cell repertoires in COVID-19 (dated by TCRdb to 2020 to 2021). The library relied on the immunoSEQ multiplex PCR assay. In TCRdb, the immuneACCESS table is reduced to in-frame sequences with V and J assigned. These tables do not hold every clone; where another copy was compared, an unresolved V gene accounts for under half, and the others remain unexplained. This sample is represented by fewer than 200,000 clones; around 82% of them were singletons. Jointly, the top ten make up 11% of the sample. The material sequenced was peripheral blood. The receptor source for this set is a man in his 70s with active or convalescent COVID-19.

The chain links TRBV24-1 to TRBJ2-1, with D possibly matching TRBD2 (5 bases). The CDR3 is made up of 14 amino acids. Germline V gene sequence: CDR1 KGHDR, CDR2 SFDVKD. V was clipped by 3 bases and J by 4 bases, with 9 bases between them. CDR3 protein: CATSDERYYNEQFF. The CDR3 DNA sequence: TGTGCCACCAGTGATGAGCGGTATTACAATGAGCAGTTCTTC.

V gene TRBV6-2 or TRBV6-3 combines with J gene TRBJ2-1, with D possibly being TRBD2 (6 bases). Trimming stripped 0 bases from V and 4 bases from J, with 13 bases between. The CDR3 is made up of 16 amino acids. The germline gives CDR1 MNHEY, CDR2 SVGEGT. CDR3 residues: CASSYSRGRGYNEQFF. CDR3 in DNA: TGTGCCAGCAGTTACTCACGGGGTCGGGGGTACAATGAGCAGTTCTTC.